The clone carrying this T cell receptor beta chain was observed at least ten times. What it recognizes is unknown. This sample is drawn from a study of T-cell reconstitution after alpha-beta-depleted transplantation in children. Findings and limits, study-wide: Among T cells one year after transplant, newly produced cells accounted for most counts and diversity.

V was trimmed by 6 bases and J by 1 base, leaving 12 bases between them. The CDR3 contains 15 residues. Preparation of the TCRbeta library involved a method that used unique molecular identifiers. TCRdb re-derived calls from the PCR reads in MiXCR, one entry per CDR3 protein. The table records roughly 110,000 distinct CDR3 sequences, around 10% of them present only once. Specimen: PBMCs, collected before TCRalphabeta/CD19-depleted stem cell transplant. The receptor's source is a boy aged 2 to 10 with acute lymphoblastic leukemia, due to receive a stem cell transplant. V and J are TRBV12-3 or TRBV12-4 and TRBJ1-4; tentative D call: TRBD1 (6 bases). The CDR3 bases are TGTGCCAGCAGGAGAAAGGGGGGAACTAATGAAAAACTGTTTTTT. Residues: CASRRKGGTNEKLFF.